These 9 T cell receptor beta chains were sequenced from one sample in a study of beta chain features in type 1 diabetes. Expressed TCRB transcripts were sequenced because the isolated RNA had all been reverse transcribed beforehand. Profiled with immunoSEQ multiplex PCR; TCRdb holds only in-frame clones, not every one. In the table there are hundreds of thousands of clones, roughly 12% of which are singletons. What these receptors recognize is not known. Points from the study as a whole: For Type 1 diabetes patients, all four CD4+ subsets carried TCRB CDR3s that were moderately but significantly shorter.

Material: naive CD4+ T cells from blood. The receptor set was obtained from a man between 18 and 35 years old with type 1 diabetes.

The rearrangement uses TRBV7-8 and TRBJ1-1; D unclear. The germline V gene has CDR1 SGHVS and CDR2 FQNEAQ. Trimming shortened V by 1 base and J by 1 base, and 4 bases separated the two germline ends. This CDR3 spans 13 amino acids. The CDR3 reads CASSLVRNTEAFF. In DNA, the CDR3 is TGTGCCAGCAGCTTAGTCAGGAACACTGAAGCTTTCTTT. The full variable domain, in which reference TRBV7-8 and TRBJ1-1 provide the parts outside the CDR3, is GAGVSQSPRYKVAKRGQDVALRCDPISGHVSLFWYQQALGQGPEFLTYFQNEAQLDKSGLPSDRFFAERPEGSVSTLKIQRTQQEDSAVYLCASSLVRNTEAFFGQGTRLTVV.

The chain combines TRBV18 with TRBJ1-2; D is unclear. Trimming removed 3 bases at V and 0 bases at J, with 11 bases between. This CDR3 has 15 residues. The germline V gene has CDR1 KGHSH and CDR2 LQKENI. The CDR3 DNA sequence: TGTGCCAGCTCACCTACCATAACTGCTAACTATGGCTACACCTTC. Encoded protein: CASSPTITANYGYTF.

The chain carries TRBV18 and TRBJ1-2; D call uncertain. The V gene's germline CDR1 is KGHSH and CDR2 LQKENI. The CDR3 spans 15 residues. The V gene lost 3 bases and the J gene lost 0 bases, with 11 bases spanning the gap. This CDR3 is CASSPQERTNYGYTF. CDR3 sequence (DNA): TGTGCCAGCTCACCTCAGGAGAGAACTAACTATGGCTACACCTTC.

The sample holds a few counts of this clone. This chain connects TRBV6-1 to TRBJ1-6; the D gene is possibly TRBD1 (6 bases). This CDR3 has 12 amino acids. From germline, CDR1 is MNHNS and CDR2 SASEGT. V lost 7 bases and J 7 bases, leaving 8 bases between the germline ends. This CDR3 is CASMQGNSPLHF. CDR3 in DNA: TGTGCCAGCATGCAGGGGAATTCACCCCTCCACTTT.

This clone showed up just a few times. The rearrangement links TRBV4-1 to TRBJ2-5, with 10 positions matching TRBD2. J gave up 2 bases and V 5 bases, and 8 bases lay outside the gene matches. In germline, CDR1 is MGHRA, CDR2 YSYEKL. The CDR3 loop spans 16 amino acids. The CDR3 DNA follows: TGCGCCAGCAGCGCTCCGGGACTAGCGTCTCAAGAGACCCAGTACTTC. Protein sequence: CASSAPGLASQETQYF.

The chain carries TRBV5-1 and TRBJ1-1, with D unresolved. The germline V gene encodes CDR1 SGHRS and CDR2 YFSETQ. CDR3 length: 15 amino acids. V was shortened by 1 base and J by 3 bases, with 13 bases between the two germline ends. DNA for the CDR3: TGCGCCAGCAGCTTGTTAACAGCTGCCGACACTGAAGCTTTCTTT. It translates to CASSLLTAADTEAFF.

This clone was counted only a few times. The gene calls are TRBV5-5 and TRBJ2-5, with D tentatively TRBD1 (5 bases). V lost 1 base, J lost 1 base, and 11 bases lay in between. The CDR3 totals 15 residues. Germline values: CDR1 SGHKS, CDR2 YYEKEE (reference sequence). In DNA form, the CDR3 reads TGTGCCAGCAGCTTGTCTCAGGGCCTCCAAGAGACCCAGTACTTC. Its protein product is CASSLSQGLQETQYF. Full variable domain (remainder filled in from reference TRBV5-5 and TRBJ2-5): DAGVTQSPTHLIKTRGQQVTLRCSPISGHKSVSWYQQVLGQGPQFIFQYYEKEERGRGNFPDRFSARQFPNYSSELNVNALLLGDSALYLCASSLSQGLQETQYFGPGTRLLVL.

This clone occurred a few times. The sample contains more than one DNA sequence encoding this CDR3. The genes are TRBV7-9 and TRBJ1-2; D gene uncertain. This CDR3 contains 13 residues. Trimming left V 1 base short and J 3 bases short, with 6 bases between. Germline assignment: CDR1 SEHNR and CDR2 FQNEAQ (reference sequence). The CDR3 DNA reads as TGTGCCAGCAGCTTAGACAGCTACTATGGCTACACCTTC. Protein product: CASSLDSYYGYTF.

This chain uses TRBV7-9 with TRBJ2-1; D is undetermined. V dropped 10 bases and J dropped 9 bases, with 13 bases sitting between them. There are 11 residues in the CDR3. Germline values: CDR1 SEHNR, CDR2 FQNEAQ (reference sequence). CDR3 nucleotides: TGTGCCATCCTCGTATCTACTGAGCAGTTCTTC. Its translation: CAILVSTEQFF.